The clone carrying this T cell receptor (beta chain) was counted ten times or more. These data originate in a study of regulatory T cells in long-lasting Graves disease. Arm-PCR of CDR3 regions with iRepertoire HTBI primers generated TCR beta libraries. TCRdb passed the multiplex PCR reads through MiXCR, listing each CDR3 protein once. The profile shows about 610,000 distinct CDR3 sequences, approximately 16% of them singletons. The time point: newly diagnosed GD, antithyroid drugs for less than 3 months. Extracted PBMC RNA gave rise to the TCR library. These data were also filed under a second study, of T cells in Graves' hyperthyroidism and ophthalmopathy.

The sequencing here drew on peripheral blood mononuclear cells (PBMCs), taken at new diagnosis, from a patient treated with antithyroid drugs. The origin of this receptor is a man aged 18 to 30 with Graves disease.

CDR3 region: CASSLSAMNTEAFF. CDR3 nucleotide sequence: TGTGCCAGCAGCTTATCGGCCATGAACACTGAAGCTTTCTTT. This chain connects TRBV11-3 to TRBJ1-1; D unresolved. V lost 2 bases and J 0 bases, leaving 7 bases between the germline ends. Per the germline V gene, CDR1 is SGHNT and CDR2 is YENEEA. The CDR3 has 14 amino acids.